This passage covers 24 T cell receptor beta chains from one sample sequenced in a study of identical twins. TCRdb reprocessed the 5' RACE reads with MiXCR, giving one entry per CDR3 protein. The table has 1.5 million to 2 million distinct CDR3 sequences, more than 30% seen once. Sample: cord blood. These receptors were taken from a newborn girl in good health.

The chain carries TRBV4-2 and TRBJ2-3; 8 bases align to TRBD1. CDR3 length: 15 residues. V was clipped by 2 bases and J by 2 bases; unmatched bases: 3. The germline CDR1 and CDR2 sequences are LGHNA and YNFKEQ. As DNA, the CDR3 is TGTGCCAGCAGCCAACAGACAGGGGACACAGATACGCAGTATTTT. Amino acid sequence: CASSQQTGDTDTQYF.

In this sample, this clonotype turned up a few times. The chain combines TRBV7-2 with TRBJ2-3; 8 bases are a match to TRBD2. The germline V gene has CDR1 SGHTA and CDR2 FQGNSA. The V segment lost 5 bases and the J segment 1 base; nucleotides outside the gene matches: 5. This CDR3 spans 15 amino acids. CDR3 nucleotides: TGTGCCAGCAGCACGGGACTAGTGCGCACAGATACGCAGTATTTT. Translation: CASSTGLVRTDTQYF.

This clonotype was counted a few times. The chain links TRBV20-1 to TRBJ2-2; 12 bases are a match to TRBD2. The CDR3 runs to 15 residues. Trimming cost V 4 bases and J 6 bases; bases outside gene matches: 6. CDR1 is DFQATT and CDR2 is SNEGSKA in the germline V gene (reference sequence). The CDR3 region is CSANPASGRAGELFF. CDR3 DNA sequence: TGCAGTGCTAACCCAGCTAGCGGGAGGGCCGGGGAGCTGTTTTTT.

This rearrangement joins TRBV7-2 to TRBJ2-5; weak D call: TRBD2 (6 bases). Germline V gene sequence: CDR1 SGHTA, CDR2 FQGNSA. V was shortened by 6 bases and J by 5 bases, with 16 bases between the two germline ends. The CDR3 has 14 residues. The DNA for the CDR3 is TGTGCCAGCAGTTCGTTTCTAGCGCAGGAGACCCAGTACTTC. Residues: CASSSFLAQETQYF.

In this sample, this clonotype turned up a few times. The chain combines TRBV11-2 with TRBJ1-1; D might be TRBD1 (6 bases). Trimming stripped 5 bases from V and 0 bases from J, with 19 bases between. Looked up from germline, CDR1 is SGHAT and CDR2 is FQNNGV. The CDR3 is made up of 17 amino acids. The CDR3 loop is CASSVLKDSVMNTEAFF. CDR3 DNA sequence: TGTGCCAGCAGCGTTCTGAAGGACAGCGTCATGAACACTGAAGCTTTCTTT.

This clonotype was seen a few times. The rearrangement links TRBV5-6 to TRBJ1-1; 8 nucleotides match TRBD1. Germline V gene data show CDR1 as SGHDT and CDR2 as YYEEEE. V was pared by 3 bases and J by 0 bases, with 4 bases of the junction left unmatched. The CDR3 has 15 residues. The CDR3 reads CASSWTGRMNTEAFF. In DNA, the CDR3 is TGTGCCAGCAGCTGGACAGGGAGGATGAACACTGAAGCTTTCTTT. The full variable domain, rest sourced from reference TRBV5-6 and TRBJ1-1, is DAGVTQSPTHLIKTRGQQVTLRCSPKSGHDTVSWYQQALGQGPQFIFQYYEEEERQRGNFPDRFSGHQFPNYSSELNVNALLLGDSALYLCASSWTGRMNTEAFFGQGTRLTVV.

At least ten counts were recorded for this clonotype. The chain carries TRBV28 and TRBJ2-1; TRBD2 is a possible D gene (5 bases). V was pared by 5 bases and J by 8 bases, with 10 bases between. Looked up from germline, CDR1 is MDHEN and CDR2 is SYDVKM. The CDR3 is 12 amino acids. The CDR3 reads CASSRTRYEQFF. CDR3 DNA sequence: TGTGCCAGCAGTAGAACTAGATATGAGCAGTTCTTC.

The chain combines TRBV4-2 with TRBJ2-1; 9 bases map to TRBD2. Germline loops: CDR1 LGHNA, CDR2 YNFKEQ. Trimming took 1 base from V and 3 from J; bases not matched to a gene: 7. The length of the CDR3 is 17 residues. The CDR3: CASSQVGDSGGYNEQFF. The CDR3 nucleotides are TGTGCCAGCAGCCAAGTGGGGGATAGCGGGGGCTACAATGAGCAGTTCTTC.

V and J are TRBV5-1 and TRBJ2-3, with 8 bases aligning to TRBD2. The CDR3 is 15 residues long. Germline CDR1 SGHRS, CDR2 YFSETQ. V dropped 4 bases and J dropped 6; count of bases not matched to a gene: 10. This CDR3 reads CASSTPGLERDTQYF. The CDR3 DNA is TGCGCCAGCAGCACCCCGGGACTAGAGAGGGATACGCAGTATTTT.

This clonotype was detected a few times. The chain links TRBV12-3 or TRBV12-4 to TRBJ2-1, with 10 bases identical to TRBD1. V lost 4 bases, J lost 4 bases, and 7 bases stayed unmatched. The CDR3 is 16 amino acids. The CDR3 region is CASSSRGTGVYNEQFF. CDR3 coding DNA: TGTGCCAGCAGTTCCCGCGGGACAGGGGTTTACAATGAGCAGTTCTTC.

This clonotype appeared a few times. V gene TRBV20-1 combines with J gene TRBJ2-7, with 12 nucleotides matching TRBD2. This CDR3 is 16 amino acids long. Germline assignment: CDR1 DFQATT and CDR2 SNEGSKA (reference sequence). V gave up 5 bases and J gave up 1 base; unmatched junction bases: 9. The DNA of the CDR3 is TGCAGTGCTCCCGGGACTAGCGGGTTCACTTCCTACGAGCAGTACTTC. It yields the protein CSAPGTSGFTSYEQYF.

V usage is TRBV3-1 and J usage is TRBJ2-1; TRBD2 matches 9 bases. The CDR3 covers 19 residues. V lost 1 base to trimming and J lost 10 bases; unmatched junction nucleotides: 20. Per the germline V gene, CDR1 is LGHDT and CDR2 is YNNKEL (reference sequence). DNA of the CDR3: TGTGCCAGCAGCCAAGTAGGTCAACTTTTGGGACTAGCCTTCTACGAGCAGTTCTTC. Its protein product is CASSQVGQLLGLAFYEQFF.

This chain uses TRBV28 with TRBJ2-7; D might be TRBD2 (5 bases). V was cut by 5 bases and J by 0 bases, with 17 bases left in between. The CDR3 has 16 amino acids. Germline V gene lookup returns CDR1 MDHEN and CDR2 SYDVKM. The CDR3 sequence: CASSPPGLALSYEQYF. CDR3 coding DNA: TGTGCCAGCAGTCCTCCCGGGCTAGCCCTCTCCTACGAGCAGTACTTC.

Here the CDR3 reads CASSEGLYWGVFF. DNA of the CDR3: TGTGCCAGCAGTGAAGGGCTTTATTGGGGGGTGTTTTTT. The rearrangement uses TRBV2 and TRBJ2-2; TRBD2 might be the D (6 bases). This CDR3 spans 13 amino acids. With 1 base removed from V and 15 bases from J, the gap between germline ends came to 15 bases. Germline V lookup: CDR1 SNHLY, CDR2 FYNNEI. The variable domain in full, completed from reference TRBV2 and TRBJ2-2, reads EPEVTQTPSHQVTQMGQEVILRCVPISNHLYFYWYRQILGQKVEFLVSFYNNEISEKSEIFDDQFSVERPDGSNFTLKIRSTKLEDSAMYFCASSEGLYWGVFFGEGSRLTVL.

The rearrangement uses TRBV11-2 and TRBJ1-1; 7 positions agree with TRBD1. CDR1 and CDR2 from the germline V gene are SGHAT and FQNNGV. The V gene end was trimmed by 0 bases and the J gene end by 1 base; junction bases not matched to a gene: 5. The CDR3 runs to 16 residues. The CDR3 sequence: CASSLEGTVANTEAFF. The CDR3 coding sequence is TGTGCCAGCAGCTTAGAGGGGACAGTAGCGAACACTGAAGCTTTCTTT.

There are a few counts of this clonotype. The CDR3 coding sequence is TGCAGCGTTGAAGATCTTCCGACTAGCGGGAGATTGGAGACCCAGTACTTC. Its protein is CSVEDLPTSGRLETQYF. The rearrangement joins TRBV29-1 to TRBJ2-5; 12 positions match TRBD2. Germline CDR1 and CDR2: SQVTM and ANQGSEA. This CDR3 has 17 amino acids. J gave up 5 bases and V 0 bases, and 10 bases lay outside the gene matches. Looking up the rest from reference TRBV29-1 and TRBJ2-5 gives the full variable domain: SAVISQKPSRDICQRGTSLTIQCQVDSQVTMMFWYRQQPGQSLTLIATANQGSEATYESGFVIDKFPISRPNLTFSTLTVSNMSPEDSSIYLCSVEDLPTSGRLETQYFGPGTRLLVL.

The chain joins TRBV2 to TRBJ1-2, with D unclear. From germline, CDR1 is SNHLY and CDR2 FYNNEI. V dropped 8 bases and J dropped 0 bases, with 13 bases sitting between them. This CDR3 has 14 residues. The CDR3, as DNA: TGTGCCAGCCCTTCCCAAGGAGCTAACTATGGCTACACCTTC. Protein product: CASPSQGANYGYTF.

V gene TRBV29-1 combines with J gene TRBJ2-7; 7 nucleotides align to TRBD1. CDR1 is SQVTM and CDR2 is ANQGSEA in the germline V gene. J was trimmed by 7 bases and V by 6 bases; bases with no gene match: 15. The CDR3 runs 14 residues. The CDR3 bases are TGCAGCGTCGACCGGACAGGCTCCTACAATGAGCAGTACTTC. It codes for CSVDRTGSYNEQYF.

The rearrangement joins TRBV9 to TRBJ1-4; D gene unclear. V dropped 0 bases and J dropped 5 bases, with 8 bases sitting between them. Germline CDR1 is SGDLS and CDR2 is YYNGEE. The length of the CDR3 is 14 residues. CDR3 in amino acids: CASSVGVKNEKLFF. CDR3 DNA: TGTGCCAGCAGCGTAGGGGTCAAGAATGAAAAACTGTTTTTT.

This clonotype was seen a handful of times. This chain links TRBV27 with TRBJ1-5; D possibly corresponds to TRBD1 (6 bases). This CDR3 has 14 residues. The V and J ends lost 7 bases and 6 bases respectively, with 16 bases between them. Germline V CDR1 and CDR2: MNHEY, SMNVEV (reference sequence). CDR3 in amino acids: CASIFPVRGQPQHF. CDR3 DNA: TGTGCCAGCATTTTCCCCGTCAGGGGTCAGCCCCAGCATTTT.

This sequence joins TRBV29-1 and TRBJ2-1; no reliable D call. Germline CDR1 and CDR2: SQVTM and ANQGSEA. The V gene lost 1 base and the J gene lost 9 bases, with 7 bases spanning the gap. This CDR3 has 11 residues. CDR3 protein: CSVEGRREQFF. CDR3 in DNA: TGCAGCGTTGAAGGGCGGCGTGAGCAGTTCTTC.

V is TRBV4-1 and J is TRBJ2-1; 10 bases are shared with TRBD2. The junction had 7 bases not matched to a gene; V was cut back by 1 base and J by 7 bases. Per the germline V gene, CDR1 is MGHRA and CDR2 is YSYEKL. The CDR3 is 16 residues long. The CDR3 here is CASSQALAGGVNEQFF. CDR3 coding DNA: TGCGCCAGCAGCCAAGCTTTAGCGGGGGGAGTGAATGAGCAGTTCTTC.

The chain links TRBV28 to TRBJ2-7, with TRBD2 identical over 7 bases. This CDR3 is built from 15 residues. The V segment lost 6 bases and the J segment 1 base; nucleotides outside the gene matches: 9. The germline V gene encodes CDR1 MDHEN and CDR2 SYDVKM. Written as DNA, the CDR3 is TGTGCCAGCAGGGCGGCGGCGGGAGCGTCCTACGAGCAGTACTTC. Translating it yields CASRAAAGASYEQYF.

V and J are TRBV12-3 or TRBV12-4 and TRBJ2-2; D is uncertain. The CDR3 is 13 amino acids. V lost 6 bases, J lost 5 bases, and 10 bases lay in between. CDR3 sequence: CASRPVQTGELFF. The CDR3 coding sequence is TGTGCCAGCAGACCCGTCCAGACCGGGGAGCTGTTTTTT.